The entry that follows covers one TCR beta chain sequence. These data are taken from a study of blood T cell repertoires in COVID-19. Across the whole study: From the United States, Italy and Spain came samples of acute and convalescent COVID-19. Sample material is recorded as cDNA or gDNA derived from T cells, B-cell-depleted T cells, or PBMCs.

Original analysis: Nucleated cell number was recorded as an estimate derived from reference gene primer amplification. The data were produced by immunoSEQ multiplex PCR, yet TCRdb's version contains in-frame clones alone and is incomplete. The V and J calls and the clone size are those of that table, but D and trimming were determined from the DNA. The sample holds about 140,000 clones, 84% seen once. Germline CDR1 is SQVTM and CDR2 is ANQGSEA. This CDR3 comprises 13 residues. The chain links TRBV29-1 to TRBJ2-5; 10 positions agree with TRBD2. Sequences were obtained from peripheral blood. This receptor was identified in a woman aged 60-75 years with acute or convalescent COVID-19. The CDR3 region is CSGRAGGRGTQYF. In DNA, the CDR3 is TGCAGTGGCCGAGCGGGGGGGCGCGGGACCCAGTACTTC.